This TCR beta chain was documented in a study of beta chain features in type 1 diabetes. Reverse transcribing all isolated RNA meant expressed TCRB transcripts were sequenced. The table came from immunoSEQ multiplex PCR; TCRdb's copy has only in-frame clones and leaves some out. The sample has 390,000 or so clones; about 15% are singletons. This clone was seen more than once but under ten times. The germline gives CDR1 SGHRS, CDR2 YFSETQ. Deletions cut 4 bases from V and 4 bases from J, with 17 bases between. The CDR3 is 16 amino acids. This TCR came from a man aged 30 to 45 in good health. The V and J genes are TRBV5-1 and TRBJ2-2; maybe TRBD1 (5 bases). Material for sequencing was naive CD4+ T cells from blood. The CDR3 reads CASSPQGEISTGELFF. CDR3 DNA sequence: TGCGCCAGCAGCCCCCAGGGCGAAATTTCCACCGGGGAGCTGTTTTTT.